The 24 T cell receptor beta chains below all came from one sample that was sequenced in a study of T-cell reconstitution after alpha-beta-depleted transplantation in children. TCRbeta library construction was performed incorporating unique molecular identifiers. Each CDR3 protein is one row after TCRdb ran MiXCR on the PCR reads. The data contain fewer than 500,000 distinct CDR3 sequences, roughly two fifths of them singletons. This specimen consisted of PBMCs, obtained before TCRalphabeta/CD19-depleted stem cell transplant. Source of these receptors: a girl aged 2 to 9 with aplastic anemia, due to receive a stem cell transplant.

This chain links TRBV13 with TRBJ1-2, with D uncertain. V was pared by 4 bases and J by 4 bases, with 16 bases between. The CDR3 is made up of 15 amino acids. The germline gives CDR1 PRHDT, CDR2 FYEKMQ (reference sequence). The CDR3 loop is CASSSRPGLIYGYTF. The CDR3 nucleotides are TGTGCCAGCAGCTCTCGGCCGGGCCTTATCTATGGCTACACCTTC.

This clonotype came up a few times. The chain joins TRBV20-1 to TRBJ2-7; 9 bases are a match to TRBD2. V shed 3 bases and J 5 bases; nucleotides not matched to a gene: 5. This CDR3 spans 13 amino acids. The germline V gene has CDR1 DFQATT and CDR2 SNEGSKA (reference sequence). CDR3 protein: CSASLGLADEQYF. The DNA for the CDR3 is TGCAGTGCTAGCTTGGGACTAGCCGACGAGCAGTACTTC.

This clonotype was counted ten times or more. This sequence joins TRBV7-9 and TRBJ2-5; 7 bases fit TRBD1. The germline CDR1 and CDR2 sequences are SEHNR and FQNEAQ (reference sequence). V lost 3 bases to trimming and J lost 2 bases; unmatched junction nucleotides: 3. This CDR3 contains 14 residues. CDR3 nucleotide sequence: TGTGCCAGCAGCTTCCCGACAGGGCAAGAGACCCAGTACTTC. Translation: CASSFPTGQETQYF.

This clonotype was picked up one time. At one end, the junction sequence differs from germline, possibly due to a read error. The chain recombines TRBV2 with TRBJ1-2; D not certain. CDR1 and CDR2 (germline): SNHLY, FYNNEI. The CDR3 loop spans 9 amino acids. The CDR3 is CASTPRHLF. The DNA of the CDR3 is TGTGCCAGCACCCCACGACACCTCTTC. The whole variable domain, filled in from reference TRBV2 and TRBJ1-2, reads EPEVTQTPSHQVTQMGQEVILRCVPISNHLYFYWYRQILGQKVEFLVSFYNNEISEKSEIFDDQFSVERPDGSNFTLKIRSTKLEDSAMYFCASTPRHLFGSGTRLTVV.

The sample holds many counts of this clonotype. The chain combines TRBV4-1 with TRBJ2-1; 8 nucleotides match TRBD1. Germline values: CDR1 MGHRA, CDR2 YSYEKL. The V segment lost 8 bases and the J segment 7 bases; nucleotides outside the gene matches: 1. CDR3 length equals 11 residues. The CDR3 reads CASRTGNEQFF. The CDR3 DNA is TGCGCCAGCCGGACAGGGAATGAGCAGTTCTTC.

V gene TRBV20-1 combines with J gene TRBJ2-1; a weak D match, TRBD1 (6 bases). The CDR3 runs to 17 residues. The V and J ends lost 0 bases and 2 bases respectively, with 17 bases between them. Germline V lookup: CDR1 DFQATT, CDR2 SNEGSKA (reference sequence). Written as DNA, the CDR3 is TGCAGTGCTAGAGATTCGTCAGGGGCTGAAGCCTACAATGAGCAGTTCTTC. This translates into CSARDSSGAEAYNEQFF.

This clonotype came up many times. This chain uses TRBV5-1 with TRBJ2-1; 12 bases agree with TRBD2. Per the germline V gene, CDR1 is SGHRS and CDR2 is YFSETQ. V gave up 0 bases and J gave up 7 bases; unmatched junction bases: 8. This CDR3 is 17 amino acids long. The CDR3 here is CASSLGTLAGGRNEQFF. The CDR3 nucleotides are TGCGCCAGCAGCTTGGGGACCCTAGCGGGAGGGAGAAATGAGCAGTTCTTC.

This clonotype showed up many times. CDR3 bases: TGTGCCAGCAGAGGAAACACCGGGGAGCTGTTTTTT. Protein product: CASRGNTGELFF. The chain couples TRBV6-5 to TRBJ2-2; D is uncertain. This CDR3 spans 12 amino acids. Germline V lookup: CDR1 MNHEY, CDR2 SVGAGI. The V and J ends lost 6 bases and 2 bases respectively, with 4 bases between them.

This rearrangement joins TRBV18 to TRBJ1-1; D not certain. The germline V gene has CDR1 KGHSH and CDR2 LQKENI. The V end lost 3 bases, the J end lost 1 base, and 12 bases lay between the germline ends. The CDR3 has 15 residues. The CDR3 nucleotides are TGTGCCAGCTCACCTATTTTTACACAGAACACTGAAGCTTTCTTT. Its translation: CASSPIFTQNTEAFF.

The V and J genes are TRBV7-9 and TRBJ2-1, with 9 bases that match TRBD1. Germline-derived CDR1 and CDR2 are SEHNR and FQNEAQ (reference sequence). CDR3 length: 16 residues. J lost 7 bases, V lost 5 bases, and 12 bases had no gene match. DNA of the CDR3: TGTGCCAGCAGCGACCGACCGGGACAGGGAGGGAATGAGCAGTTCTTC. Translating it yields CASSDRPGQGGNEQFF. The whole variable domain, remainder taken from reference TRBV7-9 and TRBJ2-1, is DTGVSQNPRHKITKRGQNVTFRCDPISEHNRLYWYRQTLGQGPEFLTYFQNEAQLEKSRLLSDRFSAERPKGSFSTLEIQRTEQGDSAMYLCASSDRPGQGGNEQFFGPGTRLTVL.

The chain recombines TRBV7-2 with TRBJ2-3, with D hard to call. CDR3 length: 13 residues. V lost 2 bases, J lost 5 bases, and 8 bases lay in between. Germline assignment: CDR1 SGHTA and CDR2 FQGNSA. The CDR3 is CASSLRPEDTQYF. The CDR3 coding sequence is TGTGCCAGCAGCTTAAGACCCGAAGATACGCAGTATTTT.

This clonotype was seen at least ten times. The chain combines TRBV2 with TRBJ2-5, with D perhaps TRBD2 (5 bases). This CDR3 has 12 amino acids. Trimming stripped 8 bases from V and 7 bases from J, with 14 bases between. Germline V lookup: CDR1 SNHLY, CDR2 FYNNEI. The CDR3, as DNA: TGTGCCAGCTTAGCAGGTCGGGGGACCCAGTACTTC. Translated: CASLAGRGTQYF.

The chain has TRBV7-2 and TRBJ2-5; D is perhaps TRBD1 or TRBD2 (5 bases each). CDR1 and CDR2 (germline): SGHTA, FQGNSA. The CDR3 runs to 13 residues. Trimming removed 7 bases at V and 4 bases at J, with 13 bases between. The CDR3 bases are TGTGCCAGCAACCGGGGCCCGTTAGAGACCCAGTACTTC. Protein sequence: CASNRGPLETQYF.

As concerns this clonotype: One base away lies a much larger clone, so this may be a sequencing read error. The chain is built from TRBV7-9 and TRBJ2-1, with D tentatively TRBD1 or TRBD2 (7 bases each). Germline CDR1 reads SEHNR; CDR2 reads FQNEAQ (reference sequence). This CDR3 region has 16 residues. CDR3 nucleotides: TGTGCCAGCAGCTTAGAGGGGGCGGGGGCCTACAATGAGCAGCTCTTC. It specifies CASSLEGAGAYNEQLF.

The rearrangement joins TRBV24-1 to TRBJ2-1; TRBD2 agrees at 10 bases. The CDR3 runs 15 residues. Germline CDR1 KGHDR, CDR2 SFDVKD. Trimming at V came to 5 bases and at J to 7 bases, leaving 7 bases not matched to a gene. The CDR3 nucleotides are TGTGCCACCAGTGGTAGCGGGAGGAGGGATAATGAGCAGTTCTTC. Translation: CATSGSGRRDNEQFF.

This clonotype came up a few times. This sequence joins TRBV6-1 and TRBJ2-2; D call uncertain. V was cut by 4 bases and J by 2 bases, with 14 bases left in between. Germline CDR1 is MNHNS and CDR2 is SASEGT. The CDR3 length is 16 residues. CDR3 DNA sequence: TGTGCCAGCAGTGGCCGCCTTCCAGCTAACACCGGGGAGCTGTTTTTT. Its translation is CASSGRLPANTGELFF.

The CDR3 nucleotides are TGCAGCGGGCTAGCGGGGATAGACAATGAGCAGTTCTTC. It specifies CSGLAGIDNEQFF. The rearrangement links TRBV29-1 to TRBJ2-1; 9 nucleotides agree with TRBD2. The ends lost 7 bases at V and 5 bases at J; junction bases unmatched: 6. Germline loops: CDR1 SQVTM, CDR2 ANQGSEA. The CDR3 runs to 13 residues.

The chain joins TRBV7-2 to TRBJ2-3; D gene uncertain. The V end was cut by 2 bases, the J end by 0 bases, with 9 bases between. The CDR3 has 15 residues. Per germline, CDR1 SGHTA and CDR2 FQGNSA. The CDR3 bases are TGTGCCAGCAGCTTAATCAGTGTTAGCACAGATACGCAGTATTTT. It codes for CASSLISVSTDTQYF.

This clonotype has a handful of counts. This chain joins TRBV12-3 or TRBV12-4 and TRBJ1-3; the D is unclear. CDR3 length equals 17 residues. V was cut by 2 bases and J by 0 bases, with 14 bases left in between. CDR3 loop: CASSLRSGMHSGNTIYF. The CDR3 region has the DNA TGTGCCAGCAGTTTAAGGAGTGGGATGCACTCTGGAAACACCATATATTTT.

This rearrangement joins TRBV5-1 to TRBJ2-1; D ambiguous. The CDR3 extends over 18 amino acids. V was clipped by 0 bases and J by 0 bases, with 16 bases between them. Per the germline V gene, CDR1 is SGHRS and CDR2 is YFSETQ. For the CDR3, the DNA is TGCGCCAGCAGCTTGGAGGGCCGGGTTATCCACTCCTACAATGAGCAGTTCTTC. Protein product: CASSLEGRVIHSYNEQFF.

As regards this clonotype: A read error may account for a junction end that differs from germline. J is TRBJ2-2 and V is TRBV29-1; D gene uncertain. The germline CDR1 and CDR2 sequences are SQVTM and ANQGSEA. The CDR3 length is 13 residues. The CDR3 region is CSVVAPKTGELFF. The CDR3 region has the DNA TGCAGCGTTGTGGCGCCGAAAACCGGGGAGCTGTTTTTT.

This clonotype was counted a few times. The V gene is TRBV4-1, the J gene TRBJ2-1; D gene ambiguous. This CDR3 comprises 13 residues. The germline gives CDR1 MGHRA, CDR2 YSYEKL. Trimming took 6 bases from V and 6 from J, leaving 12 bases between them. CDR3 DNA sequence: TGCGCCAGCAGTGCCTTAGGGTTCAATGAGCAGTTCTTC. Translation gives CASSALGFNEQFF.

This rearrangement joins TRBV6-1 to TRBJ2-6; D uncertain. Germline V gives CDR1 MNHNS, CDR2 SASEGT. CDR3 length equals 16 residues. V was shortened by 4 bases and J by 1 base, with 11 bases between the two germline ends. The CDR3 coding sequence is TGTGCCAGCAGTGCGTTGGGTCGGTCTGGGGCCAACGTCCTGACTTTC. Translation: CASSALGRSGANVLTF.

This clonotype was counted a few times. CDR3 region: CASSVRTGFNEQFF. CDR3 nucleotides: TGTGCCAGCAGCGTTCGGACAGGGTTCAATGAGCAGTTCTTC. This chain uses TRBV9 with TRBJ2-1; 8 bases fit TRBD1. The germline gives CDR1 SGDLS, CDR2 YYNGEE. The V and J ends lost 2 bases and 6 bases, in that order; junction bases with no gene match: 4. The CDR3 totals 14 residues.